Included here is one T cell receptor (beta chain) sequence, with context. Antigen: not known. The data belong to a study of long-term antiretroviral therapy in people with HIV. Study results and caveats: The study found narrower CDR3 length ranges in HIV repertoires than in controls. Adherence to ART, viral resistance and therapy changes lacked any data.

Runs used v3.0 of the immunoSEQ assay and were done at survey level. Some clones are missing from TCRdb's copy, which holds only in-frame ones; the method was immunoSEQ multiplex PCR. The repertoire includes about 20,000 clones, approximately 92% of them detected once, and approximately 9.6% sits in the top ten. This TCR derives from a man between 45 and 60 years old with HIV. Sequencing used unsorted PBMCs, obtained 4.2 years after starting antiretroviral therapy.

CDR3 loop: CSVNIGTGSTGELFF. CDR3 nucleotides: TGCAGCGTCAATATCGGGACAGGGAGCACCGGGGAGCTGTTTTTT. The chain links TRBV29-1 to TRBJ2-2; 9 nucleotides match TRBD1. J gave up 4 bases and V 6 bases, and 9 bases lay outside the gene matches. This CDR3 is built from 15 residues. The germline V gene has CDR1 SQVTM and CDR2 ANQGSEA.